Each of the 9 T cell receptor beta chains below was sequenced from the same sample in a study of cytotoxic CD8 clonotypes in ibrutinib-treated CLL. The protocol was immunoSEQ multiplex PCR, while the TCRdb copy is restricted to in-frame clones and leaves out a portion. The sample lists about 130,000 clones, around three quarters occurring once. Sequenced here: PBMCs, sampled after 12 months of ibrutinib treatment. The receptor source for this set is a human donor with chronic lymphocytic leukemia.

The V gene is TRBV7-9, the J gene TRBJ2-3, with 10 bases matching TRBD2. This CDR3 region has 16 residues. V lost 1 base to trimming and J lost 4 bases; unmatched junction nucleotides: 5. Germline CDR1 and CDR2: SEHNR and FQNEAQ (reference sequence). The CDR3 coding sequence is TGTGCCAGCAGCTTAGAGGTAGCGGGAGGCGCAGATACGCAGTATTTT. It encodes CASSLEVAGGADTQYF.

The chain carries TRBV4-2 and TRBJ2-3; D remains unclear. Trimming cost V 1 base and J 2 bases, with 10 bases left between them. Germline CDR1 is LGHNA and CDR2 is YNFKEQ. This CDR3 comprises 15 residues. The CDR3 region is CASSQVSAYTDTQYF. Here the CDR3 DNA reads TGTGCCAGCAGCCAAGTCTCGGCCTACACAGATACGCAGTATTTT.

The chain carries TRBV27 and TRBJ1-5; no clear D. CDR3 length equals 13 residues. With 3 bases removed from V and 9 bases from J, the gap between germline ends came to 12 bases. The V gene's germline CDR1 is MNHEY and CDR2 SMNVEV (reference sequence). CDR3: CASSFGHSGPQHF. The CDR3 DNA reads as TGTGCCAGCAGTTTTGGCCACTCGGGGCCCCAGCATTTT.

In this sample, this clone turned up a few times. CDR3 region: CASSTRQGSQFF. The CDR3 DNA reads TGTGCCAGCAGCACTCGACAGGGCTCGCAATTCTTC. The chain links TRBV21-1 to TRBJ2-1; TRBD1 is the table's D call and was not checked against the DNA. TRBV21-1 counts as a pseudogene. CDR3 size: 12 residues.

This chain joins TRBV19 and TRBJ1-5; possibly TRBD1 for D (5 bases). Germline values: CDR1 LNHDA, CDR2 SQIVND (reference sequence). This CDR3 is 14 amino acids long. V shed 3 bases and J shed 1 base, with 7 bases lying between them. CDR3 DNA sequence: TGTGCCAGTAGTATCGGGGGGAGCAATCAGCCCCAGCATTTT. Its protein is CASSIGGSNQPQHF.

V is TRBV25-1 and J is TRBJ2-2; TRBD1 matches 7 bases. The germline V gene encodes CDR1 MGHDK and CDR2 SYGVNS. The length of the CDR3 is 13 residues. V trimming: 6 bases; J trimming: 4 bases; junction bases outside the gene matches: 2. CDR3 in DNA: TGTGCCAGCAGACAGGGGCGCACCGGGGAGCTGTTTTTT. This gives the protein CASRQGRTGELFF.

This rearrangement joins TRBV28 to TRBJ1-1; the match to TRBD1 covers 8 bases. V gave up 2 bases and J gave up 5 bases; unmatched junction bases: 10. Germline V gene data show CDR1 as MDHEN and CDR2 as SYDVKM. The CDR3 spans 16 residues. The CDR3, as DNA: TGTGCCAGCAGTTTAGCCCGAGCAGGGGGCTGGACTGAAGCTTTCTTT. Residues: CASSLARAGGWTEAFF.

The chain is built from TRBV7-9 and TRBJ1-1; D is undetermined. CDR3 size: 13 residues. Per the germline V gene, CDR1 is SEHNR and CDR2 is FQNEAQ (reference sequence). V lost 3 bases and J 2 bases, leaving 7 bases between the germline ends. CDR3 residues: CASSFTVNTEAFF. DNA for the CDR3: TGTGCCAGCAGCTTTACGGTCAACACTGAAGCTTTCTTT.

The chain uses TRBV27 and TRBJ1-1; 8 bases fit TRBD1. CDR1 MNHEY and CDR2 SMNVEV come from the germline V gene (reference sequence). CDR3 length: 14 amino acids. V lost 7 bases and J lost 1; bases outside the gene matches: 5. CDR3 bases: TGTGCCAGCACCTCGACAGGGGAGAACACTGAAGCTTTCTTT. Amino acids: CASTSTGENTEAFF.